The sequence of this TCR beta chain was determined in a study of neurological immune-mediated disorders. 5'RACE with 10-nucleotide random UMIs generated the cDNA. TCRdb analysed the 5' RACE reads with MiXCR anew, one entry per CDR3 protein. The profile covers tens of thousands of distinct CDR3 sequences, with more than 8% appearing a single time and about an eighth taken by the ten largest. This clonotype is large (0.1 to 1%) within its sample. Specified time point: longitudinal time-point 2. The source material was PBMCs. This receptor was taken from a young man in good health.

CDR3 amino acids: CSVERQGRSGANVLTF. The CDR3 nucleotides read TGCAGCGTTGAAAGACAGGGGAGATCTGGGGCCAACGTCCTGACTTTC. This chain connects TRBV29-1 to TRBJ2-6; 8 bases align to TRBD1. Germline lookup yields CDR1 SQVTM and CDR2 ANQGSEA. V was pared by 2 bases and J by 1 base, with 4 bases of the junction left unmatched. The CDR3 has 16 residues.